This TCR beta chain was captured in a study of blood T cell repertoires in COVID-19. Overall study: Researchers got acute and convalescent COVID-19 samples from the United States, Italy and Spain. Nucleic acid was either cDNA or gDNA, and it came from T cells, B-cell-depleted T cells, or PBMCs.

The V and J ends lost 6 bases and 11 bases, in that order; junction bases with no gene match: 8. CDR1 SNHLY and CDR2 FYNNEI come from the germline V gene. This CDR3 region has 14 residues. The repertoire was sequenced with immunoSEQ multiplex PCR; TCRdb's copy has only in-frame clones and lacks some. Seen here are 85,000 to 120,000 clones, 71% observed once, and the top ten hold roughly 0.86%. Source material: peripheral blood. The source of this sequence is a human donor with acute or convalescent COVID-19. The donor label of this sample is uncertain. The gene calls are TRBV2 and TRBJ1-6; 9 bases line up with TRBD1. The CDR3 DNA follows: TGTGCCAGCAGCGCCGGGACAGGGCCGCCACCCCTCCACTTT. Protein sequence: CASSAGTGPPPLHF.